The present TCR beta chain was sequenced within a study of shared clonotypes between healthy human individuals. Turning to the study itself: The study enrolled a couple of women and a few men aged 18 to 49. Plates per donor: three CD4 naive, three CD4 memory, two CD8 naive, one CD8 memory.

Looked up from germline, CDR1 is SEHNR and CDR2 is FQNEAQ (reference sequence). The CDR3 sequence is 17 residues long. V was clipped by 1 base and J by 4 bases, with 16 bases between them. The naive CD8 fraction comprised CD45RO-negative cells positively selected for CCR7 and excluded terminally differentiated effector memory CD45RA+ cells. Evenly divided among several immunoSEQ plates was the genomic DNA of each subset. Using immunoSEQ multiplex PCR, the repertoire was profiled, and TCRdb retains in-frame clones only, with some absent. The sample includes around 600,000 clones, 95% to 98% of them seen just once. Whole-study results and caveats: Sequencing depth was a factor that was expected to affect clonotype sharing among donors.

Comment on this clone: No antigen is known for it.

Sequenced: naive CD8+ T cells sorted from blood. The receptor was isolated from a man aged 25 to 40 in good health. This sequence joins TRBV7-9 and TRBJ2-2; D possibly uses TRBD1 or TRBD2 (5 bases each). CDR3 in DNA: TGTGCCAGCAGCTTAGACGGACTGGGGGTCGTCACCGGGGAGCTGTTTTTT. It encodes CASSLDGLGVVTGELFF.